Below are 28 T cell receptor beta chains sequenced from a single sample in a study of T cell repertoires in cytomegalovirus infection. Each CDR3 protein is one row after TCRdb ran MiXCR on the reads. The data contain roughly 640,000 distinct CDR3 sequences, approximately 24% of them singletons. The sequencing input was CD8+ T cells from PBMCs. These receptors all come from a human donor in good health (CMV status not recorded). Some clones in this sample may be carry-over from other donors' samples.

J is TRBJ2-4 and V is TRBV19; 8 nucleotides align to TRBD2. After removal of 5 bases from V and 3 bases from J, the junction contained 3 bases not matched to a gene. This CDR3 comprises 14 residues. CDR1 and CDR2 (germline): LNHDA, SQIVND (reference sequence). CDR3 sequence: CASSVAGFKNIQYF. The CDR3 DNA sequence: TGTGCCAGTAGTGTAGCGGGATTCAAAAACATTCAGTACTTC.

V is TRBV29-1 and J is TRBJ2-7; perhaps TRBD1 as D (5 bases). V was shortened by 2 bases and J by 3 bases, with 8 bases between the two germline ends. The CDR3 loop spans 12 amino acids. Germline assignment: CDR1 SQVTM and CDR2 ANQGSEA. This CDR3 reads CSVEKDSYEQYF. In DNA, the CDR3 is TGCAGCGTTGAAAAAGACAGCTACGAGCAGTACTTC.

This clonotype was counted ten times or more. The V gene is TRBV12-3 or TRBV12-4, the J gene TRBJ2-3, with 8 bases aligning to TRBD1. The CDR3 consists of 15 residues. V lost 7 bases to trimming and J lost 0 bases; unmatched junction nucleotides: 6. CDR3 coding DNA: TGTGCCAGCATTTTGACAGGGGTTAGCACAGATACGCAGTATTTT. Translated: CASILTGVSTDTQYF.

On this clonotype itself: A read error may explain this, as a much larger clone is one base away. The chain recombines TRBV11-2 with TRBJ2-5; D remains unclear. V was clipped by 1 base and J by 7 bases, with 7 bases between them. Germline V gene lookup returns CDR1 SGHAT and CDR2 FQNNGV. The CDR3 length is 12 residues. The CDR3 nucleotides read TGTGCCAGCAGCTTAGCGGAAGCGACCCAGTACTTC. Translation: CASSLAEATQYF.

This sequence joins TRBV20-1 and TRBJ2-1, with 13 bases matching TRBD2. This CDR3 comprises 16 residues. Germline CDR1 is DFQATT and CDR2 is SNEGSKA (reference sequence). With 0 bases clipped from V and 8 bases from J, the junction kept 7 bases outside the gene matches. The CDR3 DNA is TGCAGTGCTAGAGATGCCGGGACTAGCGGGGTTTATGAGCAGTTCTTC. Translation gives CSARDAGTSGVYEQFF.

DNA of the CDR3: TGTGCCAGCAGCCTCTCTCCTGGGCAGGGGATTAATAGCAATCAGCCCCAGCATTTT. Amino acid sequence: CASSLSPGQGINSNQPQHF. The chain recombines TRBV13 with TRBJ1-5, with TRBD1 as a possible D gene (6 bases). V was cut by 5 bases and J by 0 bases, with 23 bases left in between. The CDR3 runs 19 residues. Germline CDR1 PRHDT, CDR2 FYEKMQ (reference sequence).

Many counts were recorded for this clonotype. V gene TRBV7-9 combines with J gene TRBJ2-1; 7 nucleotides align to TRBD2. CDR3 size: 13 residues. The trim removed 5 bases at V and 9 bases at J, leaving 7 bases unmatched. The V gene's germline CDR1 is SEHNR and CDR2 FQNEAQ (reference sequence). DNA of the CDR3: TGTGCCAGCAGCCTCGCGGGGAGGGTTGAGCAGTTCTTC. This gives the protein CASSLAGRVEQFF.

This clonotype was seen repeatedly, ten times or more. The rearrangement joins TRBV7-2 to TRBJ2-5; possibly TRBD2 for D (6 bases). CDR1 is SGHTA and CDR2 is FQGNSA in the germline V gene. The CDR3 has 13 residues. Trimming took off 7 bases at V and 2 bases at J, with 11 bases between the two ends. The CDR3 sequence: CASTGGFQETQYF. In DNA, the CDR3 is TGTGCCAGCACCGGGGGATTTCAAGAGACCCAGTACTTC.

The sample holds many counts of this clonotype. The chain uses TRBV7-8 and TRBJ2-1, with 7 bases matching TRBD1. The germline V gene has CDR1 SGHVS and CDR2 FQNEAQ. The CDR3 is 13 residues long. With V trimmed by 8 bases and J by 5 bases, 6 bases remained unmatched. The CDR3 DNA follows: TGTGCCAGCTGGGGACAGCCAAACAATGAGCAGTTCTTC. Amino acids: CASWGQPNNEQFF.

This clonotype has only a few counts. The V gene is TRBV20-1, the J gene TRBJ2-7; 7 nucleotides match TRBD2. With 4 bases clipped from V and 1 base from J, the junction kept 4 bases outside the gene matches. Germline CDR1 reads DFQATT; CDR2 reads SNEGSKA (reference sequence). CDR3 size: 13 residues. The CDR3 DNA sequence: TGCAGTGCTACTAGCGGCGGTTCCTACGAGCAGTACGTC. It specifies CSATSGGSYEQYV.

This clonotype has only a few counts. V usage is TRBV28 and J usage is TRBJ2-6, with D uncertain. The V and J ends lost 6 bases and 0 bases respectively, with 9 bases between them. This CDR3 comprises 15 residues. Germline-derived CDR1 and CDR2 are MDHEN and SYDVKM. As DNA, the CDR3 is TGTGCCAGCAGCCCCAGGCCCTCTGGGGCCAACGTCCTGACTTTC. This codes for CASSPRPSGANVLTF.

This clonotype has only a few counts. The V and J genes are TRBV25-1 and TRBJ1-1, with 10 positions matching TRBD1. Trimming removed 6 bases from V and 0 bases from J; junction bases left unmatched: 4. CDR1 is MGHDK, CDR2 SYGVNS, per germline. The CDR3 totals 15 residues. In DNA form, the CDR3 reads TGTGCCAGCAGCCGACAGGGGGCCCTGAACACTGAAGCTTTCTTT. Amino acids: CASSRQGALNTEAFF.

On this clonotype: A much larger clone lies a single base off, so this may be a read error. This sequence joins TRBV11-3 and TRBJ2-3; D remains ambiguous. CDR1 and CDR2 from the germline V gene are SGHNT and YENEEA. There are 14 residues in the CDR3. The CDR3 is CVSQMFGGTDTQYF. The DNA of the CDR3 is TGTGTCAGCCAAATGTTCGGTGGCACAGATACGCAGTATTTT.

This clonotype came up a few times. The genes are TRBV28 and TRBJ1-1, with D possibly matching TRBD1 (5 bases). The germline V gene encodes CDR1 MDHEN and CDR2 SYDVKM. This CDR3 contains 14 residues. Deletions cut 5 bases from V and 2 bases from J, with 12 bases between. The CDR3 loop reads CASSRVWGNTEAFF. Here the CDR3 DNA reads TGTGCCAGCAGTCGGGTTTGGGGCAACACTGAAGCTTTCTTT.

This sequence joins TRBV2 and TRBJ2-7; 8 positions match TRBD1. The CDR3 loop spans 13 amino acids. V lost 5 bases to trimming and J lost 7 bases; unmatched junction nucleotides: 7. Germline CDR1 SNHLY, CDR2 FYNNEI. CDR3 loop: CASSSQGAREQYV. Written as DNA, the CDR3 is TGTGCCAGCAGTTCTCAGGGGGCTCGGGAGCAGTACGTC.

The chain carries TRBV20-1 and TRBJ1-1; D is perhaps TRBD1 (6 bases). Germline V lookup: CDR1 DFQATT, CDR2 SNEGSKA (reference sequence). Trimming cost V 2 bases and J 4 bases, with 11 bases left between them. The CDR3 is 13 residues long. The CDR3 sequence: CSARNRGSTEAFF. The CDR3 coding sequence is TGCAGTGCTAGAAATAGGGGGTCCACTGAAGCTTTCTTT.

J is TRBJ2-7 and V is TRBV19, with D perhaps TRBD1 or TRBD2 (6 bases each). Per the germline V gene, CDR1 is LNHDA and CDR2 is SQIVND (reference sequence). The CDR3 has 14 amino acids. The V and J ends lost 5 bases and 2 bases respectively, with 13 bases between them. The chain's CDR3 is CASSFAEGAYEQYV. CDR3 sequence (DNA): TGTGCCAGTAGTTTCGCGGAGGGGGCCTACGAGCAGTACGTC.

The chain couples TRBV7-9 to TRBJ1-2; D remains ambiguous. Germline-derived CDR1 and CDR2 are SEHNR and FQNEAQ (reference sequence). Deletions cut 2 bases from V and 4 bases from J, with 11 bases between. This CDR3 has 14 residues. DNA of the CDR3: TGTGCCAGCAGCTTAAGGGAAGGGAGCTATGGCTACACCTTC. Its protein is CASSLREGSYGYTF. The full variable domain, in which reference TRBV7-9 and TRBJ1-2 provide the parts outside the CDR3, is DTGVSQNPRHKITKRGQNVTFRCDPISEHNRLYWYRQTLGQGPEFLTYFQNEAQLEKSRLLSDRFSAERPKGSFSTLEIQRTEQGDSAMYLCASSLREGSYGYTFGSGTRLTVV.

A few counts support this clonotype. CDR3 amino acids: CAVRQYGYTF. CDR3 bases: TGTGCCGTTCGGCAGTATGGCTACACCTTC. This rearrangement joins TRBV28 to TRBJ1-2; D is unclear. In germline, CDR1 is MDHEN, CDR2 SYDVKM. The V end lost 11 bases, the J end lost 5 bases, and 9 bases lay between the germline ends. The CDR3 has 10 amino acids.

The V and J genes are TRBV14 and TRBJ2-3; D may be TRBD2 (6 bases). The V end was cut by 0 bases, the J end by 5 bases, with 12 bases between. CDR3 length: 15 residues. Germline CDR1 reads SGHDN; CDR2 reads FVKESK. CDR3 amino acids: CASSQDAGPGDTQYF. The CDR3 DNA follows: TGTGCCAGCAGCCAAGATGCGGGGCCGGGAGATACGCAGTATTTT.

V gene TRBV7-4 combines with J gene TRBJ1-1; possible D gene TRBD1, 5 bases. The germline gives CDR1 SGHVT, CDR2 SQSDAQ. The CDR3 consists of 16 residues. Trimming shortened V by 4 bases and J by 2 bases, and 17 bases separated the two germline ends. DNA of the CDR3: TGTGCCAGCAGCTCATGGACGGGGGGAATTAACACTGAAGCTTTCTTT. Its protein product is CASSSWTGGINTEAFF.

The chain has TRBV20-1 and TRBJ2-7, with TRBD2 matching over 13 bases. CDR3 length: 13 amino acids. The germline gives CDR1 DFQATT, CDR2 SNEGSKA (reference sequence). V shed 6 bases, J shed 4 bases, and the junction held 3 bases outside the gene matches. The CDR3 DNA follows: TGCAGTGCCCGGGGACTAGCGGGGTACGAGCAGTACGTC. It codes for CSARGLAGYEQYV.

This clonotype has just a few counts. CDR3 coding DNA: TGCGCCAGCAGTGAAAAGGGGACAGGGGGCAACTTTGAGCAGTTCTTC. This codes for CASSEKGTGGNFEQFF. The gene calls are TRBV23-1 and TRBJ2-1, with 12 bases that match TRBD1. TRBV23-1 is an ORF; its function is uncertain. V lost 5 bases and J lost 9; bases outside the gene matches: 11. The CDR3 is made up of 16 amino acids.

The V call is TRBV6-2 or TRBV6-3, the J call TRBJ2-1; TRBD2 aligns across 9 bases. This CDR3 region has 16 residues. CDR1 and CDR2 (germline): MNHEY, SVGEGT. After removal of 1 base from V and 3 bases from J, the junction contained 4 bases not matched to a gene. The CDR3 DNA reads TGTGCCAGCAGTTACTGGGCTAGCGGGGACTACAATGAGCAGTTCTTC. It yields the protein CASSYWASGDYNEQFF.

This clonotype appeared many times. J is TRBJ2-1 and V is TRBV28, with 13 bases lining up with TRBD2. The CDR3 sequence is 19 residues long. Germline trimming cut 6 bases from V and 0 bases from J; bases unmatched to any gene: 11. Germline V gives CDR1 MDHEN, CDR2 SYDVKM. The CDR3 reads CASSGLAGDVLSSYNEQFF. CDR3 in DNA: TGTGCCAGCAGCGGACTAGCGGGGGACGTCCTGAGCTCCTACAATGAGCAGTTCTTC.

The chain carries TRBV29-1 and TRBJ2-7, with 10 bases identical to TRBD1. The V segment lost 6 bases and the J segment 3 bases; nucleotides outside the gene matches: 2. This CDR3 region has 12 residues. CDR1 is SQVTM, CDR2 ANQGSEA, per germline. DNA of the CDR3: TGCAGCGTACGGACAGGGGGCTACGAGCAGTACGTC. This sequence encodes CSVRTGGYEQYV.

This clonotype showed up just a few times. The V call is TRBV5-1, the J call TRBJ1-3; D is perhaps TRBD1 (5 bases). CDR3 length equals 16 residues. The V gene lost 5 bases and the J gene lost 0 bases, with 15 bases spanning the gap. Looked up from germline, CDR1 is SGHRS and CDR2 is YFSETQ. The CDR3 bases are TGCGCCAGCAGTTTTGACAGCGTGAGCTCTGGAAACACCATATATTTT. It specifies CASSFDSVSSGNTIYF.

This clonotype was counted a few times. The V gene is TRBV20-1, the J gene TRBJ1-1; D gene uncertain. The CDR3 is made up of 11 amino acids. With 5 bases removed from V and 6 bases from J, the gap between germline ends came to 10 bases. Germline V lookup: CDR1 DFQATT, CDR2 SNEGSKA (reference sequence). DNA for the CDR3: TGCAGTGCTTTCCTGGGTCCTGAAGCTTTCTTT. Translated: CSAFLGPEAFF.